Described below is a single TCR beta chain sequence and its context. The CDR3 covers 14 residues. V gave up 5 bases and J gave up 2 bases, with 11 bases separating them. Germline loops: CDR1 LGHDT, CDR2 YNNKEL (reference sequence). This sample was included in a study of blood T cell repertoires in COVID-19. Study at large: Samples of COVID-19 (acute and convalescent) were obtained from the United States, Italy and Spain. From T cells, B-cell-depleted T cells, or PBMCs came the material, which was cDNA or gDNA.

Original data processing: Counts of nucleated cells, estimated from reference gene primer amplification, were obtained. The data were produced by immunoSEQ multiplex PCR, yet TCRdb's version contains in-frame clones alone and is incomplete. V, J and clone size derive from that table, while D and trimming were established from the DNA sequence. Of roughly 200,000 clones in the sample, 90% were seen once. Sequencing used peripheral blood. The chain links TRBV3-1 (or the pseudogene TRBV3-2) to TRBJ2-3; D is perhaps TRBD2 (6 bases). The origin of this receptor is a man in his fifties or sixties with acute or convalescent COVID-19. The CDR3 is CASSYGGPTDTQYF. Written as DNA, the CDR3 is TGTGCCAGCAGCTACGGGGGACCCACAGATACGCAGTATTTT.